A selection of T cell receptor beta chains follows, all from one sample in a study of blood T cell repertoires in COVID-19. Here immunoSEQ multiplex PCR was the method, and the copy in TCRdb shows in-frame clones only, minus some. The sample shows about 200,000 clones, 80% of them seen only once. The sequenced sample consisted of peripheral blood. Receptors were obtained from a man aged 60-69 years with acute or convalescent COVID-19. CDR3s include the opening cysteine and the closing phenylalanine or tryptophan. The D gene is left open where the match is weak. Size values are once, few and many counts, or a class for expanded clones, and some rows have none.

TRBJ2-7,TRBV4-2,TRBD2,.,CASSQGGGATYEQYF,TGTGCCAGCAGCCAAGGGGGGGGAGCTACCTACGAGCAGTACTTC
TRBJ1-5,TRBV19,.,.,CASSILGGNQPQHF,TGTGCCAGTAGTATTTTAGGGGGCAATCAGCCCCAGCATTTT
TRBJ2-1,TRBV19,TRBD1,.,CASSIGTGGYNEQFF,TGTGCCAGTAGTATCGGGACAGGGGGCTACAATGAGCAGTTCTTC
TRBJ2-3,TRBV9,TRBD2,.,CASSLGIAGVTDTQYF,TGTGCCAGCAGCCTTGGGATAGCGGGGGTCACAGATACGCAGTATTTT
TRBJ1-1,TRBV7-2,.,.,CASSLVAGATEAFF,TGTGCCAGCAGCTTAGTCGCAGGGGCCACTGAAGCTTTCTTT
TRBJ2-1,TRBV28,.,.,CASSLGGLETQFF,TGTGCCAGCAGTTTAGGGGGACTCGAAACCCAGTTCTTC
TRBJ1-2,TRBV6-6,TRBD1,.,CASISRGQGQVGYTF,TGTGCCAGCATATCTAGAGGACAGGGGCAAGTTGGCTACACCTTC
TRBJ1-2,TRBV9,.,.,CASSQQHGYTF,TGTGCCAGCAGCCAACAGCATGGCTACACCTTC
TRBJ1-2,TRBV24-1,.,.,CATSDIGGNYGYTF,TGTGCCACCAGTGATATAGGCGGAAACTATGGCTACACCTTC
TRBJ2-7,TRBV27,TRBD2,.,CASSLRFTSGTYEQYF,TGTGCCAGCAGTTTGAGGTTCACTAGCGGCACCTACGAGCAGTACTTC
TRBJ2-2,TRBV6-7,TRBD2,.,CASISGGRLGELFF,TGTGCCAGCATTAGCGGGGGGCGTTTAGGGGAGCTGTTTTTT
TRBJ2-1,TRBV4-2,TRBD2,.,CASSQEWTSAPSYNEQFF,TGTGCCAGCAGCCAAGAATGGACTAGCGCACCCTCCTACAATGAGCAGTTCTTC
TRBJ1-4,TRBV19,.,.,CASSHREKNEKLFF,TGTGCCAGTAGTCACCGGGAGAAAAATGAAAAACTGTTTTTT
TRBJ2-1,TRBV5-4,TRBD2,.,CASSRTSGSDNEQFF,TGTGCCAGCTCACGGACTAGCGGGAGTGACAATGAGCAGTTCTTC
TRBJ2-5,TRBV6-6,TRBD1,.,CASSGTGRETQYF,TGTGCCAGCAGTGGGACAGGGAGGGAGACCCAGTACTTC
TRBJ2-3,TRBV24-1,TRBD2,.,CATSESGSADTQYF,TGTGCCACCAGTGAGAGCGGGAGTGCAGATACGCAGTATTTT
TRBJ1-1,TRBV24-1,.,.,CAEERNTEAFF,TGTGCCGAGGAGAGGAACACTGAAGCTTTCTTT
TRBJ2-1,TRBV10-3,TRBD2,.,CAISDGLAGNEQFF,TGTGCCATCAGTGACGGACTAGCAGGGAATGAGCAGTTCTTC
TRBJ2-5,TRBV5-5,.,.,CASSLSGQYQETQYF,TGTGCCAGCAGCTTGAGTGGTCAGTACCAAGAGACCCAGTACTTC
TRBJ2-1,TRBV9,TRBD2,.,CASSVDSGGQFF,TGTGCCAGCAGCGTAGATTCGGGGGGGCAGTTCTTC
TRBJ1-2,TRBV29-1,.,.,CSVEGGYGYTF,TGCAGCGTTGAGGGGGGCTATGGCTACACCTTC
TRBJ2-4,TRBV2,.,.,CASSDEDGIAKNIQYF,TGTGCCAGCAGTGATGAGGACGGGATAGCCAAAAACATTCAGTACTTC
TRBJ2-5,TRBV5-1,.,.,CASSLAPTTTQETQYF,TGCGCCAGCAGCTTGGCCCCGACAACCACTCAAGAGACCCAGTACTTC
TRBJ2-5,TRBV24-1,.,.,CATSDLGGTQYF,TGTGCCACCAGTGATTTGGGAGGGACCCAGTACTTC
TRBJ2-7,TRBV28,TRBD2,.,CASSLGLAGGVEQYF,TGTGCCAGCAGTTTGGGACTAGCGGGGGGAGTGGAGCAGTACTTC
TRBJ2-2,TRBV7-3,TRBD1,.,CASSDRAGTGELFF,TGTGCCAGCAGCGACAGGGCGGGTACCGGGGAGCTGTTTTTT
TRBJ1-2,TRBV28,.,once,CASRYQGGGYGYTF,TGTGCCAGCAGATACCAAGGGGGGGGCTATGGCTACACCTTC
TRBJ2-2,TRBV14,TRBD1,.,CASSRTGANTGELFF,TGTGCCAGCAGCCGGACAGGCGCGAACACCGGGGAGCTGTTTTTT
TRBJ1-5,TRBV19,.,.,CASSTSLAGAYQPQHF,TGTGCCAGTAGTACGTCATTGGCGGGGGCCTATCAGCCCCAGCATTTT
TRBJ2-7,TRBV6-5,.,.,CASGLSGASYEQYF,TGTGCCAGCGGCCTTAGCGGAGCTTCCTACGAGCAGTACTTC
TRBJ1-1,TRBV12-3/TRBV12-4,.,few,CASRKTTEAFF,TGTGCCAGCAGGAAAACAACTGAAGCTTTCTTT
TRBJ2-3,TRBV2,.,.,CASSVSSPSSTDTQYF,TGTGCCAGCAGTGTATCGAGCCCCTCTAGCACAGATACGCAGTATTTT
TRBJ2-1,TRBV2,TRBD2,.,CASSGLANRSEQFF,TGTGCCAGCAGTGGACTAGCGAACCGAAGTGAGCAGTTCTTC
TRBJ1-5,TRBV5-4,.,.,CASSSQGEDQPQHF,TGTGCCAGCAGCTCTCAGGGCGAGGATCAGCCCCAGCATTTT
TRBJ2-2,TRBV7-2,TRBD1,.,CASSIGTAGELFF,TGTGCCAGCAGCATAGGGACAGCCGGGGAGCTGTTTTTT
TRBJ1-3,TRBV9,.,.,CASSGRGGSGNTIYF,TGTGCCAGCAGCGGACGGGGGGGCTCTGGAAACACCATATATTTT
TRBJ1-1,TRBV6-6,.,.,CASTAIGGAEAFF,TGTGCCAGCACCGCCATTGGGGGCGCTGAAGCTTTCTTT
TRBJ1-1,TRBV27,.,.,CASSLLSETSEAFF,TGTGCCAGCAGTTTATTATCGGAGACGTCCGAAGCTTTCTTT
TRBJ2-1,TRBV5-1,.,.,CASSYLQGRDYNEQFF,TGCGCCAGCAGCTACTTGCAGGGGAGGGACTACAATGAGCAGTTCTTC
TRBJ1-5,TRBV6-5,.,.,CASSPRQYNQPQHF,TGTGCCAGCAGTCCACGACAGTACAATCAGCCCCAGCATTTT
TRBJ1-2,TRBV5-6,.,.,CASSLRDTYGYTF,TGTGCCAGCAGCTTGAGGGACACCTATGGCTACACCTTC